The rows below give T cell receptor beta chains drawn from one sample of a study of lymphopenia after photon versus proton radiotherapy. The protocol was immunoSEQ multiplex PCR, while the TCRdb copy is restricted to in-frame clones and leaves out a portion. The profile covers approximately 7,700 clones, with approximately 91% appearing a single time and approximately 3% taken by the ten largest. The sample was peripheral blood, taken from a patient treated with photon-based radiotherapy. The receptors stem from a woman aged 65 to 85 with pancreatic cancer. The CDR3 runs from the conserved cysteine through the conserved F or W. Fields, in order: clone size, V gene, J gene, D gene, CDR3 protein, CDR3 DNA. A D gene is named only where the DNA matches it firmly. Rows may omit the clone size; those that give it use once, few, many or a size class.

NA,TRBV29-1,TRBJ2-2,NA,CSSPDWRGPRGPRELFF,TGCAGCTCCCCGGATTGGCGGGGTCCACGAGGCCCGCGGGAGCTGTTTTTT
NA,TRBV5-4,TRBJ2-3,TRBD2,CASSPGGSATDTQYF,TGTGCCAGCAGCCCCGGCGGGAGTGCAACAGATACGCAGTATTTT
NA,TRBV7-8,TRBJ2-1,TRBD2,CASRLRTSLVF,TGTGCCAGCAGGCTGCGGACTAGTCTAGTCTTC
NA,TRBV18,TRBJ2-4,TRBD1,CASSPGQDNIQYF,TGTGCCAGCTCTCCGGGACAGGATAACATTCAGTACTTC
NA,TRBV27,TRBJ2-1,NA,CASSFGVKGIEQFF,TGTGCCAGCAGTTTCGGGGTGAAGGGGATTGAGCAGTTCTTC
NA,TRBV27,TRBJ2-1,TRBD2,CASSATGTSGYNEQFF,TGTGCCAGCAGTGCAACCGGGACTAGCGGTTACAATGAGCAGTTCTTC
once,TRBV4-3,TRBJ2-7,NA,CASSQEIRGFDEQYF,TGCGCCAGCAGCCAAGAAATCCGGGGCTTCGACGAGCAGTACTTC
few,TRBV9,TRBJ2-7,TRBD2,CASSVGGGGSYEQYF,TGTGCCAGCAGCGTAGGAGGTGGCGGGAGCTACGAGCAGTACTTC
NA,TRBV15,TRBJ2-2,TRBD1,CATSQDRVGTGELFF,TGTGCCACCAGCCAAGACAGGGTCGGCACCGGGGAGCTGTTTTTT
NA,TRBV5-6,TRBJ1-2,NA,CASSRLPGGYTF,TGTGCCAGCAGCCGACTGCCCGGTGGCTACACCTTC
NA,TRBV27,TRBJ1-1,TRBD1,CASSLQGATEAFF,TGTGCCAGCAGTTTACAGGGGGCCACTGAAGCTTTCTTT
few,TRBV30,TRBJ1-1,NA,CASQETNTEAFF,TGTGCCTCACAGGAAACGAACACTGAAGCTTTCTTT
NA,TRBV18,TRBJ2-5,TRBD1,CASSAGQAETQYF,TGTGCCAGCTCAGCTGGACAGGCGGAGACCCAGTACTTC
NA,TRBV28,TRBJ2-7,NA,CASSLPAGRYEQYF,TGTGCCAGCAGTTTACCGGCAGGGAGGTACGAGCAGTACTTC
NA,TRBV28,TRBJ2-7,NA,CASSFRGAKGNEQYF,TGTGCCAGCAGTTTCCGGGGGGCGAAAGGCAACGAGCAGTACTTC
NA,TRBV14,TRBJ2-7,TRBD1,CASSRTGTFSYEQYF,TGTGCCAGCAGTAGGACAGGAACCTTCTCCTACGAGCAGTACTTC
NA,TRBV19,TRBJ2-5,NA,CASRYSGKGEETQYF,TGTGCCAGTAGGTATAGCGGTAAGGGCGAAGAGACCCAGTACTTC
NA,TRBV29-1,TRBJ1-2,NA,CSVVGTRGIYGYTF,TGCAGCGTTGTCGGGACAAGGGGGATCTATGGCTACACCTTC
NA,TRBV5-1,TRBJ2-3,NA,CASSTDSYGQWYF,TGCGCCAGCAGCACGGACAGCTATGGGCAGTGGTATTTT
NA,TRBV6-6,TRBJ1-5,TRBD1,CASKVTGGNQPQHF,TGTGCCAGCAAAGTCACAGGGGGCAATCAGCCCCAGCATTTT
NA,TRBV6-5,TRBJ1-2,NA,CASTIAPNYGYTF,TGTGCCAGCACCATAGCCCCTAACTATGGCTACACCTTC
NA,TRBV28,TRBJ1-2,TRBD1,CASSPGQGAHGYTF,TGTGCCAGCAGTCCCGGACAGGGGGCGCATGGCTACACCTTC